This TCR beta chain appears in the sequencing data of a study of blood T cell repertoires in COVID-19 (dated by TCRdb to 2018 to 2021). For context, the study as a whole: Samples from collaborators originated in the United States, Italy and Spain and spanned both the acute and convalescent phases of COVID-19. The material from the prospective study consisted of cDNA or gDNA derived from T cells, B-cell-depleted T cells, or PBMCs. Deeply sampled blood TCRbeta repertoires from subjects exposed to, actively infected with, or recovered from COVID-19 were included in the dataset. The repertoires were released in a freely available public database intended as a resource for research on the immune response to SARS-CoV-2. Samples were obtained from the ongoing ImmuneRACE study (first 160 participants) and from 950 to 1,500 subjects provided by 6 global collaborators. A de-identified subject ID, COVID-19 status, age in years and sex were almost always included in the sample metadata. Where HLA class I and class II types were available, the types were taken from metadata supplied by the sample provider, not from assay-based typing.

General conclusions and limits of the study: Clinical and demographic metadata were provided uncurated, with the amount varying by source and participant.

Notes on this clone: The clone's antigen remains unknown. No much larger clone exists at a distance of one base, and base qualities are not known.

Each collaborating institution followed its own protocols to collect whole blood in K2EDTA tubes. Collaborator samples were shipped for TCRbeta analysis as frozen whole blood, isolated PBMCs, or DNA extracted from either sample type. CDR1 and CDR2 are drawn from the germline V gene: SGHRS, YFSETQ. The junction shows trimming of 4 bases on V and 5 bases on J, plus 3 bases between the germline ends. The CDR3, from cysteine to phenylalanine, totals 11 residues. Only the CDR3 portion is preserved as DNA: 33 bases, with reading frame beginning at the first base. TCRbeta CDR3 regions were amplified from genomic DNA by means of the immunoSEQ Assay, a bias-controlled multiplex PCR. As for how the authors treated the data: The number of nucleated cells in each sample was estimated by amplification of reference gene primers within the assay. To quantify the absolute abundance of each unique TCRbeta CDR3 rearrangement, sequence reads were collapsed and filtered. For each sample, productive Simpson clonality was calculated by taking the square root of Simpson's diversity index across productive rearrangements. TCRdb carries this immuneACCESS record with in-frame sequences only. Its versions omit some clonotypes, under half of them owing to an unresolved V gene in the studies checked, with the rest unexplained. V, J and clone size are those of that table, while D and trimming were read from the DNA. Across this sample there are about 210,000 clones, with under 90% seen only once. Under 3% of the sample comes from the top ten.

The chain is encoded by TRBV5-1 joined to TRBJ1-4; the D segment cannot be called with confidence. The sequence was collected from a woman aged 40 to 55 with active or convalescent COVID-19. Sequencing was carried out using peripheral blood. This receptor carries the CDR3 CASSQNEKLFF. In nucleotides, the sequence is TGCGCCAGCAGCCAAAATGAAAAACTGTTTTTT.